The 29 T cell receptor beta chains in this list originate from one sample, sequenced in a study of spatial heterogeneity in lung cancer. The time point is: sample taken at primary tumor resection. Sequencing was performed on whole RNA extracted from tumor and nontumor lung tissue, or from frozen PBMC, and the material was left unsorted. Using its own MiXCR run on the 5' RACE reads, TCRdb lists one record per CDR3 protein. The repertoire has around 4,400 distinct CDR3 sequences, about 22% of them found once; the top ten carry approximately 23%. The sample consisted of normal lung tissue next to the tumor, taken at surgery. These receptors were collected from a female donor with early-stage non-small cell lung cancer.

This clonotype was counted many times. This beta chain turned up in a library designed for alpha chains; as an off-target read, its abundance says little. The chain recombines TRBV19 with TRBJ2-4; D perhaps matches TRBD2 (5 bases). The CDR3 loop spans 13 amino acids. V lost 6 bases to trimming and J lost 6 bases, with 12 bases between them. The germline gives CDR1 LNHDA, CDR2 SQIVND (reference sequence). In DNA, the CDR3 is TGTGCCAGTAGCCTCACGGAGGCAAACATTCAGTACTTC. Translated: CASSLTEANIQYF.

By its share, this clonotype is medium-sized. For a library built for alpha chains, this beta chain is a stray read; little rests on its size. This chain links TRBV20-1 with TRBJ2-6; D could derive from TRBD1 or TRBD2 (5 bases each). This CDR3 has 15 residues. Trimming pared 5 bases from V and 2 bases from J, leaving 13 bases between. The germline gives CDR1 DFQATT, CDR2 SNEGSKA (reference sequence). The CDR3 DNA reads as TGCAGTGCTCTCCGGGACGGAACTGGGGCCAACGTCCTGACTTTC. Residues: CSALRDGTGANVLTF.

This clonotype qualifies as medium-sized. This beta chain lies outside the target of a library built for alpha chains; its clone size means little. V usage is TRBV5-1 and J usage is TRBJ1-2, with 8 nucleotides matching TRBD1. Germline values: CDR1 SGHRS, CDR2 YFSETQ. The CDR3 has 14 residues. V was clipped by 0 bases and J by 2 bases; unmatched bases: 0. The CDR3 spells CASSLGDRNYGYTF. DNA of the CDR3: TGCGCCAGCAGCTTGGGGGACAGGAACTATGGCTACACCTTC.

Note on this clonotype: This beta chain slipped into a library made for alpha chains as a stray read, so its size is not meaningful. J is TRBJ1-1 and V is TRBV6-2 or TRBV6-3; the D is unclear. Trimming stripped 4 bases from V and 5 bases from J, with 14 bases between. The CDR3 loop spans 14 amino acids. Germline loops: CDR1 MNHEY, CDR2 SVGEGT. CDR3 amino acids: CASSFNGVLTEAFF. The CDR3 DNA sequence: TGTGCCAGCAGTTTCAACGGGGTTTTGACTGAAGCTTTCTTT.

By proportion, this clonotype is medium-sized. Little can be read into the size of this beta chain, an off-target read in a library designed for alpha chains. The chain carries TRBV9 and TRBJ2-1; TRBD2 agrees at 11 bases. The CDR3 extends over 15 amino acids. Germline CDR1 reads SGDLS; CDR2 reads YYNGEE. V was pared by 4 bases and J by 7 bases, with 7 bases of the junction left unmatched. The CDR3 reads CASSPQGLAENEQFF. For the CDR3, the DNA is TGTGCCAGCAGCCCACAGGGACTAGCGGAGAATGAGCAGTTCTTC.

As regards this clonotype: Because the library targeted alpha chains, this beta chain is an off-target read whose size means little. CDR3 coding DNA: TGCGCCAGCAGCTTGCCCGGACAGGGGGCGCAAGTCGAGCAGTACTTC. This sequence encodes CASSLPGQGAQVEQYF. V is TRBV5-1 and J is TRBJ2-7; 11 positions match TRBD1. In germline, CDR1 is SGHRS, CDR2 YFSETQ. This CDR3 spans 16 amino acids. After removal of 1 base from V and 6 bases from J, the junction contained 9 bases not matched to a gene.

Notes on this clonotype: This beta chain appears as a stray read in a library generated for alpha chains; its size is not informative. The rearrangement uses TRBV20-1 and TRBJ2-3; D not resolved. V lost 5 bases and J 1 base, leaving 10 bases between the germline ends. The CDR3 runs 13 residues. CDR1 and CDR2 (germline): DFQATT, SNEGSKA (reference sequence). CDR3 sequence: CSAPTLRTDTQYF. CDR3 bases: TGCAGTGCTCCGACATTGCGCACAGATACGCAGTATTTT.

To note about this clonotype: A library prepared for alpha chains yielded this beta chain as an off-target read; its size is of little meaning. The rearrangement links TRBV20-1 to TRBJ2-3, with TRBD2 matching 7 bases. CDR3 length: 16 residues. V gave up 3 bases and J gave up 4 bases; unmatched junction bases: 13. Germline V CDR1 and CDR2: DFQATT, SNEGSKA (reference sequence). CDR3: CSASVGLGARADTQYF. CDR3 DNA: TGCAGTGCTAGCGTAGGACTAGGAGCTCGGGCAGATACGCAGTATTTT.

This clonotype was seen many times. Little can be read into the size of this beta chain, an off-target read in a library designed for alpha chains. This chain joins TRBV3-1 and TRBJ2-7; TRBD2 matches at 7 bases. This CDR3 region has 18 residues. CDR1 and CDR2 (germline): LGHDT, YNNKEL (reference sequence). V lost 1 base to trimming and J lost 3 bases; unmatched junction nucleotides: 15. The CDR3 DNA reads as TGTGCCAGCAGCCAAGTTCCAACGGGAGGCCCCGGCCTCTACGAGCAGTACTTC. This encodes CASSQVPTGGPGLYEQYF.

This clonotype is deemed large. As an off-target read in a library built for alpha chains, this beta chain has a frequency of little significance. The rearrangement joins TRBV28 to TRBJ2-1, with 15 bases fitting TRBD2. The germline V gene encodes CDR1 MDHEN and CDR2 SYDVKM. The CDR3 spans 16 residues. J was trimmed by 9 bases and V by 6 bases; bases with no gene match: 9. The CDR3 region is CASSAPGLAGGVEQFF. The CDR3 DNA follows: TGTGCCAGCAGCGCCCCTGGACTAGCGGGAGGGGTTGAGCAGTTCTTC.

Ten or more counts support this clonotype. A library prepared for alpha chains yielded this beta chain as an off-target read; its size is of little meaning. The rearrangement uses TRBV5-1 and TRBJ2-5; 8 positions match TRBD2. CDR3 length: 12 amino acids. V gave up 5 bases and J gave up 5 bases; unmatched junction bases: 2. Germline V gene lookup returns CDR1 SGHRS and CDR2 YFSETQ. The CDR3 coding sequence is TGCGCCAGCAGTCAGCGGGGGGAGACCCAGTACTTC. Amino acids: CASSQRGETQYF.

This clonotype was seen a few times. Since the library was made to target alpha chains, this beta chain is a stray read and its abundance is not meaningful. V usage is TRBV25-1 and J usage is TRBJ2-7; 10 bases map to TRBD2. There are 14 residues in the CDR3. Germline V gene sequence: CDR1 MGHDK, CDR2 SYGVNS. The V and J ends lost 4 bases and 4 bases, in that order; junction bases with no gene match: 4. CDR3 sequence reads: CASSGTSGRYEQYF. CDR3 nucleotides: TGTGCCAGCAGTGGGACTAGCGGTCGGTACGAGCAGTACTTC.

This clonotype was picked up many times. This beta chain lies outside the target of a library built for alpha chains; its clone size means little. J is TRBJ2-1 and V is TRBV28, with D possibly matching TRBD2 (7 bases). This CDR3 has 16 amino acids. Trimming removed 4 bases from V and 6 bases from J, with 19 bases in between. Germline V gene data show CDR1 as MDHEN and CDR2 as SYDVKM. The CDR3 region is CASSSGGHKPFNEQFF. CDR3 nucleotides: TGTGCCAGCAGTTCGGGGGGACATAAGCCCTTCAATGAGCAGTTCTTC.

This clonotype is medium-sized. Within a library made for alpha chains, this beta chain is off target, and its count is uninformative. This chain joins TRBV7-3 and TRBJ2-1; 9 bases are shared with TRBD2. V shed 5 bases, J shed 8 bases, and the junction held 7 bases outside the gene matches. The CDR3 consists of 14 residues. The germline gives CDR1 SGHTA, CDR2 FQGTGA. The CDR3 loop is CASSLGTSSHEQFF. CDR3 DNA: TGTGCCAGCAGCCTCGGGACTAGCTCGCATGAGCAGTTCTTC.

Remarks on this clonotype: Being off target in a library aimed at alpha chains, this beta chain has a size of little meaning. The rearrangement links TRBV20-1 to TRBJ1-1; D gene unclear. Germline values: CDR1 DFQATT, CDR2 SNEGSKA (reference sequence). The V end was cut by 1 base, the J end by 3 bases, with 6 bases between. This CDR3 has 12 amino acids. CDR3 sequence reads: CSARVSDTEAFF. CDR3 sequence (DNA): TGCAGTGCTAGAGTATCGGACACTGAAGCTTTCTTT.

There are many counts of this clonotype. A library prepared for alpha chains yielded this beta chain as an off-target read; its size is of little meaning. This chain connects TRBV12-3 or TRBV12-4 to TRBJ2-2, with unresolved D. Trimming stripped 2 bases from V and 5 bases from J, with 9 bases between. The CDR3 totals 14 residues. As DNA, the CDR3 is TGTGCCAGCAGTTTAACTGACCTAACCGGGGAGCTGTTTTTT. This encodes CASSLTDLTGELFF.

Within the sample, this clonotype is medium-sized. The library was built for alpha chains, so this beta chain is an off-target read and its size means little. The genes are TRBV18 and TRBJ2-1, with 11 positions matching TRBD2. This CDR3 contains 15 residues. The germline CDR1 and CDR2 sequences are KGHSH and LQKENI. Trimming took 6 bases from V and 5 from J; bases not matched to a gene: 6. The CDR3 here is CASSQGLADDNEQFF. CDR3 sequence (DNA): TGTGCCAGCTCCCAGGGACTAGCGGATGACAATGAGCAGTTCTTC.

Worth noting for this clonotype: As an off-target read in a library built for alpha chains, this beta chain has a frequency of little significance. Here the CDR3 reads CSVENREETQYF. For the CDR3, the DNA is TGCAGCGTCGAGAACAGGGAAGAGACCCAGTACTTC. The genes are TRBV29-1 and TRBJ2-5; D might be TRBD1 (6 bases). The germline V and J ends were trimmed by 6 bases and 3 bases, with 11 bases remaining between them. Germline assignment: CDR1 SQVTM and CDR2 ANQGSEA. CDR3 length equals 12 residues. Full variable domain (outside the CDR3, taken from reference TRBV29-1 and TRBJ2-5): SAVISQKPSRDICQRGTSLTIQCQVDSQVTMMFWYRQQPGQSLTLIATANQGSEATYESGFVIDKFPISRPNLTFSTLTVSNMSPEDSSIYLCSVENREETQYFGPGTRLLVL.

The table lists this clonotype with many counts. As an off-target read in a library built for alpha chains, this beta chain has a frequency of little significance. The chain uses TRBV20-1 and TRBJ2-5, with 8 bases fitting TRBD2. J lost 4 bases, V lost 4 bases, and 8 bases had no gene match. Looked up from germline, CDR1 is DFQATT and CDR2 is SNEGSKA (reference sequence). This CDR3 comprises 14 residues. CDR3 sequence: CSAKRLARGETQYF. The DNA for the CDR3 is TGCAGTGCTAAGCGACTAGCGAGGGGAGAGACCCAGTACTTC.

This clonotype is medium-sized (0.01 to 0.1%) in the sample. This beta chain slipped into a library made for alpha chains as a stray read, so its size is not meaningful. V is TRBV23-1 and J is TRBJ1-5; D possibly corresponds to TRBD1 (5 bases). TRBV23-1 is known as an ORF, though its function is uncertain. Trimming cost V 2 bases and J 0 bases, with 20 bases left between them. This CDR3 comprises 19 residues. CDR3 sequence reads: CASSQPSGRPTYSNQPQHF. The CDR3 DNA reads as TGCGCCAGCAGTCAACCCTCGGGGCGCCCTACCTATAGCAATCAGCCCCAGCATTTT.

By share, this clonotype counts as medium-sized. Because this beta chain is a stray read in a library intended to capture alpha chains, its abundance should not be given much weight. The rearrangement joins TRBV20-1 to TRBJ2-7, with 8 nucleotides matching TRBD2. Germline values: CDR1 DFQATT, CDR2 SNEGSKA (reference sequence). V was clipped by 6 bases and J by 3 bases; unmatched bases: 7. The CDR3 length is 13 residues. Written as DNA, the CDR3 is TGCAGTGCCCTCCGGGGGGGAAACTACGAGCAGTACTTC. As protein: CSALRGGNYEQYF.

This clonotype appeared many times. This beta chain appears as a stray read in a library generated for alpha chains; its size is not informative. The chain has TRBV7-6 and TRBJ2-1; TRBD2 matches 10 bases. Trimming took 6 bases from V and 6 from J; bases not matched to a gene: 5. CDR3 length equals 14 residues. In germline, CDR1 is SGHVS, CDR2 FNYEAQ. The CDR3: CASSSGTSANEQFF. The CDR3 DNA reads TGTGCCAGCAGTTCCGGGACTAGCGCCAATGAGCAGTTCTTC.

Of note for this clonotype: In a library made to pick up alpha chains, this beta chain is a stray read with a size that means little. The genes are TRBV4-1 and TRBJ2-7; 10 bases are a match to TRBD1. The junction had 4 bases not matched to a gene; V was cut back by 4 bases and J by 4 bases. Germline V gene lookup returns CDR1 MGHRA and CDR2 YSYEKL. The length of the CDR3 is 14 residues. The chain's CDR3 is CASSLGQGVYEQYF. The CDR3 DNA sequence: TGCGCCAGCAGCCTAGGACAGGGGGTATACGAGCAGTACTTC.

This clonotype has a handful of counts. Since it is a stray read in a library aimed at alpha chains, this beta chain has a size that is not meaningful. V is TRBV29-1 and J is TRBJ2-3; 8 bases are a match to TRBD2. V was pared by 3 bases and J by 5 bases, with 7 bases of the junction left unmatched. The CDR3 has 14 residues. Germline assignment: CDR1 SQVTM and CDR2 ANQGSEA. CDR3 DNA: TGCAGCGTTGATGTCTCGCGGGGGGAAGATACGCAGTATTTT. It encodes CSVDVSRGEDTQYF.

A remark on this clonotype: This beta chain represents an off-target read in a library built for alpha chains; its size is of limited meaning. DNA for the CDR3: TGTGCCAGCAGCTTAGAGCGGGGGGACCAAGAGACCCAGTACTTC. It encodes CASSLERGDQETQYF. The rearrangement links TRBV7-8 to TRBJ2-5; TRBD2 matches at 9 bases. The CDR3 contains 15 residues. V trimming: 1 base; J trimming: 0 bases; junction bases outside the gene matches: 0. The germline gives CDR1 SGHVS, CDR2 FQNEAQ. Full variable domain (missing parts from reference TRBV7-8 and TRBJ2-5): GAGVSQSPRYKVAKRGQDVALRCDPISGHVSLFWYQQALGQGPEFLTYFQNEAQLDKSGLPSDRFFAERPEGSVSTLKIQRTQQEDSAVYLCASSLERGDQETQYFGPGTRLLVL.

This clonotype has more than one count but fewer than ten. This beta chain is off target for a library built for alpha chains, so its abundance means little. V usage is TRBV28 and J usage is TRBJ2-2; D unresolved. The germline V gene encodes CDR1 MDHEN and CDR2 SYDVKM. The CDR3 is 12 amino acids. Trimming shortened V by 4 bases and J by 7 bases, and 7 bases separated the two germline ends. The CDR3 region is CASSSLFGELFF. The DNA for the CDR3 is TGTGCCAGCAGTTCCCTCTTCGGGGAGCTGTTTTTT.

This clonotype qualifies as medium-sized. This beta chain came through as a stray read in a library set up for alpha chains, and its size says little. CDR3 nucleotide sequence: TGTGCCAGCAGCCAAGGGAGGGTCTCCCATGAAGCTTTCTTT. Translation gives CASSQGRVSHEAFF. V and J are TRBV3-1 and TRBJ1-1, with unresolved D. Germline CDR1 and CDR2: LGHDT and YNNKEL (reference sequence). V was cut by 1 base and J by 7 bases, with 13 bases left in between. The CDR3 totals 14 residues.

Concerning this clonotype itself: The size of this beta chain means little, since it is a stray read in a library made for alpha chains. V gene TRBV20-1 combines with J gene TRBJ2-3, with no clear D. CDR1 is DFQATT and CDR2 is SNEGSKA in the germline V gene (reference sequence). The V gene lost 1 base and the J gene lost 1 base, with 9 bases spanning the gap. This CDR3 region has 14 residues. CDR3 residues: CSARGRLRTDTQYF. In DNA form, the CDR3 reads TGCAGTGCTAGAGGCCGGCTTCGCACAGATACGCAGTATTTT.

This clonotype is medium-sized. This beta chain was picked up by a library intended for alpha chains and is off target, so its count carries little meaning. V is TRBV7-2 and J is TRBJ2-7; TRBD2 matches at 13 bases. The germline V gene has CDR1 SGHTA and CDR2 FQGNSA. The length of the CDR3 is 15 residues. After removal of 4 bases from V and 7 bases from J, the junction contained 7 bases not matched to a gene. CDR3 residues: CASSSGLAGVGEQYF. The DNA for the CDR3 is TGTGCCAGCAGCTCAGGACTAGCGGGAGTGGGGGAGCAGTACTTC.